This TCR beta chain was identified in a study of blood T cell repertoires in COVID-19. Profiled with immunoSEQ multiplex PCR; TCRdb holds only in-frame clones, not every one. The profile covers tens of thousands of clones, with around 74% appearing a single time and about 11% taken by the ten largest. Germline CDR1 and CDR2: SGHTA and FQGNSA. Deletions cut 4 bases from V and 2 bases from J, with 8 bases between. The CDR3 sequence is 13 residues long. This clonotype was obtained from a man between 65 and 85 years old with COVID-19, enrolled during active disease. Sequencing input: peripheral blood. The gene calls are TRBV7-2 and TRBJ1-1; D not resolved. CDR3 nucleotides: TGTGCCAGCAGCTCTAACCTCAACACTGAAGCTTTCTTT. This gives the protein CASSSNLNTEAFF.